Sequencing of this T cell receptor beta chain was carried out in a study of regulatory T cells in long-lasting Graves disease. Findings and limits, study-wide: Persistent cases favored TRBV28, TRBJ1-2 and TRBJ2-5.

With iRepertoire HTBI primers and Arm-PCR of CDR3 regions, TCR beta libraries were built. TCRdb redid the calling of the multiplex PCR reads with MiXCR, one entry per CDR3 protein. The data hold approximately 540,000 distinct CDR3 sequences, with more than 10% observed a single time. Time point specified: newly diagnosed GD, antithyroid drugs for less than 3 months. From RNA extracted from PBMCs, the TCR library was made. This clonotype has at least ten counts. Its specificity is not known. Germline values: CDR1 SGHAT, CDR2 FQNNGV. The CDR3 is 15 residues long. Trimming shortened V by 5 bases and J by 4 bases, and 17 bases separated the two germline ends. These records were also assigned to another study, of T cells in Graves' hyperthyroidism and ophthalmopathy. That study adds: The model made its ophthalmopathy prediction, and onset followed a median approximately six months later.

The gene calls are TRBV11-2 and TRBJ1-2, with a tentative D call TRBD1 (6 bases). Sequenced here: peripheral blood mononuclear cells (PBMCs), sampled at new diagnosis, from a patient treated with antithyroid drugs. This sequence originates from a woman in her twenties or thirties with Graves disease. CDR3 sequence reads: CASSARTALGYGYTF. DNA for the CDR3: TGTGCCAGCAGCGCCCGGACAGCGCTTGGCTATGGCTACACCTTC.